A selection of T cell receptor beta chains follows, all from one sample in a study of OX40 agonist ivuxolimab in advanced cancers. Generated by immunoSEQ multiplex PCR, the TCRdb table keeps only in-frame clones and is missing some. Of under 150,000 clones listed, over 75% are singletons. The specimen comprised CD4+ or CD8+ T cells sorted from blood, sampled in a trial of the OX40 agonist ivuxolimab. The receptors come from an adult with an advanced solid tumor such as melanoma, head and neck, liver or kidney cancer. The CDR3 runs from the conserved cysteine through the conserved F or W. The D gene is left open where the match is weak. Clone size is not always given. Where it is, it says once, few, many or a class for expanded clones.

>TRBV15|once|TRBD2|TRBJ2-3
CATSRPSGTSGSKTDTQYF
TGTGCCACCAGCAGACCCTCGGGGACTAGCGGGAGTAAGACAGATACGCAGTATTTT
>TRBV9|.|TRBD1|TRBJ2-1
CASSVGVTGADNEQFF
TGTGCCAGCAGCGTAGGAGTGACAGGGGCTGACAATGAGCAGTTCTTC
>TRBV30|.|.|TRBJ1-3
CAWSVVGGASGNTIYF
TGTGCCTGGAGTGTAGTGGGCGGCGCCTCTGGAAACACCATATATTTT
>TRBV19|.|TRBD2|TRBJ2-1
CASSLAGGPDEQFF
TGTGCCAGTAGTCTCGCGGGAGGGCCCGATGAGCAGTTCTTC
>TRBV19|.|TRBD1|TRBJ2-2
CASSATGGTGELFF
TGTGCCAGTAGTGCAACAGGGGGCACCGGGGAGCTGTTTTTT
>TRBV6-1|few|.|TRBJ1-3
CASSETEGYSGNTIYF
TGTGCCAGCAGTGAAACTGAGGGCTACTCTGGAAACACCATATATTTT
>TRBV12-5|.|.|TRBJ1-5
CASGRGNQPQHF
TGTGCTAGTGGGCGGGGGAATCAGCCCCAGCATTTT
>TRBV27|.|.|TRBJ2-1
CASSLRRDRVSYNEQFF
TGTGCCAGCAGTTTAAGAAGGGATAGGGTATCCTACAATGAGCAGTTCTTC
>TRBV6-1|.|TRBD1|TRBJ2-7
CASSGTGGYEQYF
TGTGCCAGCAGTGGGACAGGGGGCTACGAGCAGTACTTC
>TRBV28|.|TRBD1|TRBJ1-2
CASSTPFRGRIGYTF
TGTGCCAGCAGTACGCCATTCAGGGGGCGGATAGGCTACACCTTC
>TRBV5-5|.|.|TRBJ1-3
CASSRGDGNTIYF
TGTGCCAGCAGTAGGGGTGATGGAAACACCATATATTTT
>TRBV6-1|.|.|TRBJ2-7
CASPRDDFYEQYF
TGTGCCAGCCCCCGGGACGACTTCTACGAGCAGTACTTC
>TRBV27|.|.|TRBJ1-6
CASTPWFLEGNWNSPLHF
TGTGCCAGCACCCCTTGGTTCTTGGAGGGGAATTGGAATTCACCCCTCCACTTT
>TRBV19|.|.|TRBJ1-1
CASSPWGRMNTEAFF
TGTGCCAGTAGTCCATGGGGACGGATGAACACTGAAGCTTTCTTT
>TRBV28|few|TRBD1|TRBJ1-5
CASSLPTGYQPQHF
TGTGCCAGCAGTTTGCCGACAGGGTATCAGCCCCAGCATTTT
>TRBV5-4|.|TRBD2|TRBJ2-7
CASSLATSGIYEQYF
TGTGCCAGCAGCTTGGCAACTAGCGGGATCTACGAGCAGTACTTC
>TRBV6-6|once|TRBD1|TRBJ2-2
CASLQGTSGELFF
TGTGCCAGTCTACAGGGGACCTCCGGGGAGCTGTTTTTT
>TRBV18|.|.|TRBJ1-1
CASSPLANTEAFF
TGTGCCAGCTCACCCCTAGCGAACACTGAAGCTTTCTTT
>TRBV9|.|.|TRBJ2-1
CASSVSGAGHDEQFF
TGTGCCAGCAGCGTTAGCGGTGCAGGGCACGATGAGCAGTTCTTC
>TRBV5-6|.|.|TRBJ1-3
CASSLDYPGNTIYF
TGTGCCAGCAGCTTGGATTACCCCGGAAACACCATATATTTT
>TRBV15|.|.|TRBJ1-5
CATSRDREGPQHF
TGTGCCACCAGCAGAGATCGTGAGGGGCCCCAGCATTTT
>TRBV5-8|once|.|TRBJ1-5
CASSLVGILTQPQHF
TGTGCCAGCAGCTTGGTTGGGATTTTAACGCAGCCCCAGCATTTT
>TRBV7-9|.|TRBD2|TRBJ2-7
CASSSWGGPYEQYF
TGTGCCAGCAGCAGTTGGGGGGGACCCTACGAGCAGTACTTC
>TRBV7-2|.|.|TRBJ2-4
CASSLAGVFDIQYF
TGTGCCAGCAGCTTAGCAGGTGTTTTTGACATTCAGTACTTC
>TRBV28|.|.|TRBJ1-2
CASSGQGRTGAMSYTF
TGTGCCAGCAGTGGTCAGGGAAGGACGGGGGCTATGAGCTACACCTTC
>TRBV5-1|.|.|TRBJ2-1
CASSLGDRPYADEQFF
TGCGCCAGCAGCTTGGGAGACAGGCCGTACGCCGATGAGCAGTTCTTC
>TRBV7-2|.|TRBD1|TRBJ1-1
CASSLGQGAGEAFF
TGTGCCAGCAGCTTAGGCCAGGGGGCCGGTGAAGCTTTCTTT
>TRBV19|.|TRBD1|TRBJ2-7
CASTTTGSPEQYF
TGTGCCAGCACGACGACAGGGAGCCCCGAGCAGTACTTC
>TRBV5-6|once|.|TRBJ2-3
CASSLVSASLTDTQYF
TGTGCCAGCAGCTTGGTTTCGGCGTCACTCACAGATACGCAGTATTTT
>TRBV6-1|.|.|TRBJ2-4
CASSELYRGAKNIQYF
TGTGCCAGCAGTGAACTATACCGGGGAGCCAAAAACATTCAGTACTTC
>TRBV30|.|.|TRBJ1-4
CAWSVRPGANEKLFF
TGTGCCTGGAGTGTACGTCCGGGGGCTAATGAAAAACTGTTTTTT